This T cell receptor (beta chain) was sequenced during a study of CD4 T cell repertoires in COVID-19. Study overall: After approximately nine days of IL-2 expansion, CFSE-low cells were relabeled and restimulated with other coronavirus spikes.

Samples came from patients recovered from mild-to-severe COVID-19. Sequencing was done directly on freshly isolated, uncultured memory T cells. The CDR3 runs 13 residues. Losses at the gene ends were 6 bases for V and 4 bases for J; bases not matched to a gene: 4. CDR1 and CDR2 (germline): LGHDT, YNNKEL (reference sequence). Method: immunoSEQ multiplex PCR; TCRdb's copy keeps in-frame clones and lacks some. The table records tens of thousands of clones, 83% of them present only once. The chain has TRBV3-1 (or the pseudogene TRBV3-2) and TRBJ1-1; 8 nucleotides agree with TRBD1. This clonotype originated in a human donor who had COVID-19. The material sequenced was CD4+ T cells from peripheral blood, taken after recovery from COVID-19. The CDR3 sequence: CASSDRGTTEAFF. Here the CDR3 DNA reads TGTGCCAGCAGTGACAGGGGAACCACTGAAGCTTTCTTT.